The rows below give T cell receptor beta chains drawn from one sample of a study of brain T cells in children with intractable seizures. TCRdb keeps only in-frame clones here, not all; method: immunoSEQ multiplex PCR. The sample lists under 150,000 clones; 90% to 95% were seen once. The starting material was peripheral blood, obtained at surgery. These receptors all come from a boy in the first two years of life with hemimegalencephaly and intractable seizures. CDR3s include the opening cysteine and the closing phenylalanine or tryptophan. Fields, in order: V gene, clone size, J gene, D gene, CDR3 protein, CDR3 DNA. The D gene is left open where the match is weak. Clone size, where shown, is once, few, many, or a class for clones that have expanded.

TRBV5-4,NA,TRBJ2-7,TRBD2,CASSSSGGSYEQYF,TGTGCCAGCAGCTCTAGCGGGGGGTCCTACGAGCAGTACTTC
TRBV28,NA,TRBJ2-7,NA,CASSFIGPGAYEQYF,TGTGCCAGCAGTTTTATTGGCCCGGGGGCCTACGAGCAGTACTTC
TRBV18,NA,TRBJ2-3,NA,CASSYTHGSSTDTQYF,TGTGCCAGCTCCTACACGCACGGTTCTAGCACAGATACGCAGTATTTT
TRBV7-9,NA,TRBJ1-2,NA,CASSLGRNYGYTF,TGTGCCAGCAGCTTAGGCCGAAACTATGGCTACACCTTC
TRBV11-3,NA,TRBJ2-6,NA,CASSFRISGANVLTF,TGTGCCAGCAGCTTTAGGATCTCTGGGGCCAACGTCCTGACTTTC
TRBV18,NA,TRBJ1-1,NA,CASSPLSSGGLTEAFF,TGTGCCAGCTCTCCTTTGTCTTCGGGGGGCCTCACTGAAGCTTTCTTT
TRBV2,NA,TRBJ2-1,TRBD1,CASSGQGVRNEQFF,TGTGCCAGCAGTGGCCAGGGGGTCAGGAATGAGCAGTTCTTC
TRBV24-1,NA,TRBJ2-3,NA,CATSLEGATDTQYF,TGTGCCACCAGTCTGGAGGGAGCCACAGATACGCAGTATTTT
TRBV29-1,few,TRBJ1-2,NA,CSSLGGAGYTF,TGCAGCTCCCTGGGGGGGGCGGGCTACACCTTC
TRBV25-1,NA,TRBJ2-5,TRBD2,CASSESGGETQYF,TGTGCCAGCAGTGAATCGGGAGGAGAGACCCAGTACTTC
TRBV6-1,NA,TRBJ1-5,NA,CASSEIGYSNQPQHF,TGTGCCAGCAGTGAAATCGGCTATAGCAATCAGCCCCAGCATTTT
TRBV5-1,NA,TRBJ2-3,TRBD2,CASSWGTSGSTDTQYF,TGCGCCAGCAGCTGGGGGACTAGCGGGAGCACAGATACGCAGTATTTT
TRBV4-1,NA,TRBJ2-1,NA,CASSQGHAWEQFF,TGCGCCAGCAGCCAAGGACACGCCTGGGAGCAGTTCTTC
TRBV13,medium-sized,TRBJ2-5,TRBD1,CASSLEQGALETQYF,TGTGCCAGCAGCTTAGAACAGGGGGCGCTGGAGACCCAGTACTTC
TRBV10-3,once,TRBJ2-1,TRBD2,CAISERGLWDEQFF,TGTGCCATCAGCGAGCGGGGGCTTTGGGATGAGCAGTTCTTC